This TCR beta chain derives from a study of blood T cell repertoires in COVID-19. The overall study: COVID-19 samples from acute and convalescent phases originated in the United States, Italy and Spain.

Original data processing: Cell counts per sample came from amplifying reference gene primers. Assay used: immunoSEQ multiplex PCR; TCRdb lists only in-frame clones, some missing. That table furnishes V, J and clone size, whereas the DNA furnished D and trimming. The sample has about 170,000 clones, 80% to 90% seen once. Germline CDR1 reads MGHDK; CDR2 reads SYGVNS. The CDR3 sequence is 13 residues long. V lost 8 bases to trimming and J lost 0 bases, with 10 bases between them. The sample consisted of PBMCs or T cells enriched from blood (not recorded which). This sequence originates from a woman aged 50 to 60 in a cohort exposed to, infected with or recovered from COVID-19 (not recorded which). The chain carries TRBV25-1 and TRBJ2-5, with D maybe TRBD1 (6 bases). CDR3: CASGRDNQETQYF. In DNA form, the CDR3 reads TGTGCCAGCGGCCGGGACAACCAAGAGACCCAGTACTTC.